The clone carrying this T cell receptor beta chain appeared many times. Its antigen is undetermined. TCR beta CDR3 regions were amplified from RNA transcripts. The HTBI primer set was used in a first-round RT-PCR of the TCR CDR3. TCRdb processed the multiplex PCR reads anew with MiXCR; each CDR3 protein has one entry. Of some 400,000 distinct CDR3 sequences listed, approximately 15% are singletons. The source of the sample is a study of T cells in Graves' hyperthyroidism and ophthalmopathy. General study findings and limits: A model of 13 V-J pairs discriminated ophthalmopathy from stable hyperthyroidism.

Based on clinical symptoms, serum thyroxine and TRAb, thyroid ultrasound and orbital computed tomography, diagnoses were reached. The authors took PBMCs from 8.5 to 10 ml fresh peripheral blood. CDR3 size: 15 residues. V shed 7 bases and J 6 bases; nucleotides not matched to a gene: 8. Germline V gene data show CDR1 as MNHNS and CDR2 as SASEGT. The sequence came from a woman aged 60 to 75 with Graves' hyperthyroidism. The sequenced sample consisted of blood. V and J are TRBV6-1 and TRBJ2-4, with TRBD2 identical over 11 bases. The CDR3 coding sequence is TGTGCCAGCAATATTGGCGGGACTAGCGGAAACATTCAGTACTTC. Amino acid sequence: CASNIGGTSGNIQYF.